What follows is one T cell receptor (beta chain) and its context. The antigen remains undetermined. Donors consisted of healthy bone marrow donors. The data are from a study of cytomegalovirus exposure and HLA in healthy donors. The PCR employed 60 Vbeta primers together with 13 Jbeta primers. The method was immunoSEQ multiplex PCR; TCRdb's version includes in-frame clones alone and lacks a portion of them. The sample consists of approximately 190,000 clones, 75% to 90% of them appearing once. The germline CDR1 and CDR2 sequences are SEHNR and FQNEAQ (reference sequence). CDR3 size: 14 residues. The V gene end was trimmed by 4 bases and the J gene end by 7 bases; junction bases not matched to a gene: 6. Overall study results and limits: Later on, an analysis found that several of the most significant clusters appeared to be linked to common viral pathogens, which included parvovirus B19. Among CMV-associated TCR beta chains, most appeared HLA-restricted in a later analysis. Productive status was seen about 87% or about 30% of the time for most TCR beta V segments in an earlier analysis.

Sequenced input: PBMCs. This chain connects TRBV7-9 to TRBJ2-2, with 7 bases matching TRBD1. The clonotype was recovered from a man aged 35 to 55 in good health and CMV-seropositive. The CDR3, as DNA: TGTGCCAGCAGCTCTCAGGGGGTTGACGGGGAGCTGTTTTTT. Its translation: CASSSQGVDGELFF. The whole variable domain, filled in from reference TRBV7-9 and TRBJ2-2, reads DTGVSQNPRHKITKRGQNVTFRCDPISEHNRLYWYRQTLGQGPEFLTYFQNEAQLEKSRLLSDRFSAERPKGSFSTLEIQRTEQGDSAMYLCASSSQGVDGELFFGEGSRLTVL.